The 15 T cell receptor beta chains presented below share a single source sample, sequenced in a study of prognosis after radiotherapy for stage I lung cancer. Amplification of the TCR beta CDR3 (from genomic DNA) was done by two-round multiplex PCR. First-round PCR employed TRBV- and TRBJ-specific primers for each gene. TCRdb re-derived calls from the multiplex PCR reads in MiXCR, one entry per CDR3 protein. The sample includes 31,000 or so distinct CDR3 sequences, around 43% of them seen just once. Here the sequenced sample was PBMCs, taken before or after stereotactic body radiation therapy (not recorded which). These receptors came from a donor aged 50 or older with non-small cell lung cancer.

The V call is TRBV4-1, the J call TRBJ2-5, with 8 bases aligning to TRBD2. The V gene's germline CDR1 is MGHRA and CDR2 YSYEKL. Trimming took 4 bases from V and 4 from J; bases not matched to a gene: 11. The CDR3 extends over 16 amino acids. This chain's CDR3 is CASSPLAVGRGETQYF. In DNA form, the CDR3 reads TGCGCCAGCAGCCCACTAGCGGTAGGCCGAGGAGAGACCCAGTACTTC.

V usage is TRBV30 and J usage is TRBJ1-2, with D unresolved. The CDR3 covers 13 residues. V was trimmed by 4 bases and J by 4 bases, leaving 13 bases between them. Germline V CDR1 and CDR2: GTSNPN, SVGIG (reference sequence). In DNA, the CDR3 is TGTGCCTGGACTTTAATAGAAAGCTATGGCTACACCTTC. Protein product: CAWTLIESYGYTF.

The chain is built from TRBV27 and TRBJ2-7; 7 bases fit TRBD1. The CDR3 contains 12 residues. V was clipped by 6 bases and J by 3 bases; unmatched bases: 2. Germline assignment: CDR1 MNHEY and CDR2 SMNVEV (reference sequence). Here the CDR3 DNA reads TGTGCCAGCAGGGGGGACAGCTACGAGCAGTACTTC. Translation: CASRGDSYEQYF.

This clonotype was recorded at least ten times. The chain recombines TRBV12-3 or TRBV12-4 with TRBJ2-5, with D maybe TRBD1 (6 bases). The CDR3 consists of 14 residues. V dropped 5 bases and J dropped 5 bases, with 15 bases sitting between them. The CDR3 bases are TGTGCCAGCAGTCCACCCGGGACAATTGAGACCCAGTACTTC. It is translated as CASSPPGTIETQYF.

J is TRBJ2-1 and V is TRBV28; 7 bases map to TRBD2. This CDR3 comprises 14 residues. J was trimmed by 10 bases and V by 6 bases; bases with no gene match: 12. Germline V CDR1 and CDR2: MDHEN, SYDVKM. CDR3 in DNA: TGTGCCAGCAGCCTACTAGCGTGGGGAGAAGAGCAGTTCTTC. Protein sequence: CASSLLAWGEEQFF.

Details on this clonotype: Sequence at one end of the junction differs from germline and may be a read error. The chain recombines TRBV12-3 or TRBV12-4 with TRBJ2-6, with D perhaps TRBD1 (5 bases). CDR3 size: 15 residues. The CDR3 nucleotides read TGCGCCAGCAGTTTAGGGGTCTCTGGGGCCAACTTCCTGACTTTC. Amino acids: CASSLGVSGANFLTF.

The CDR3 loop is CASSSLQTSGSHTGELFF. CDR3 DNA: TGTGCCAGCAGCTCCCTACAGACCAGCGGGAGTCACACCGGGGAGCTGTTTTTT. V usage is TRBV7-2 and J usage is TRBJ2-2; 8 bases agree with TRBD2. The CDR3 totals 18 residues. The V segment lost 4 bases and the J segment 3 bases; nucleotides outside the gene matches: 13. Germline V CDR1 and CDR2: SGHTA, FQGNSA.

This clonotype was found once. The V call is TRBV5-1, the J call TRBJ2-7; 8 bases map to TRBD2. The CDR3 runs to 14 residues. With 1 base clipped from V and 4 bases from J, the junction kept 4 bases outside the gene matches. Germline CDR1 is SGHRS and CDR2 is YFSETQ. The CDR3 coding sequence is TGCGCCAGCAGCTTGACCGGGACTAGTTACGAGCAGTACTTC. Amino acids: CASSLTGTSYEQYF.

As to this clonotype: The CDR3 does not close with the conserved phenylalanine or tryptophan, likely indicating a read error. The V and J genes are TRBV6-1 and TRBJ2-7; 7 nucleotides align to TRBD1. Losses at the gene ends were 4 bases for V and 3 bases for J; bases not matched to a gene: 6. Germline CDR1 is MNHNS and CDR2 is SASEGT. The CDR3 length is 14 residues. The CDR3 loop is CASSGYRDSYEQYL. For the CDR3, the DNA is TGTGCCAGCAGTGGATATCGGGACAGCTACGAGCAGTACTTA.

In this sample, this clonotype turned up many times. This chain joins TRBV5-1 and TRBJ1-3, with D maybe TRBD1 (5 bases). The CDR3 length is 18 residues. Germline V gene lookup returns CDR1 SGHRS and CDR2 YFSETQ. Trimming removed 4 bases from V and 4 bases from J, with 24 bases in between. CDR3 DNA sequence: TGCGCCAGCAGCCCTTATTCCGGGACCTTAAGATCCGGAAACACCATATATTTT. Translating it yields CASSPYSGTLRSGNTIYF.

Ten or more counts support this clonotype. The V call is TRBV20-1, the J call TRBJ2-3; 8 bases are a match to TRBD2. The CDR3 runs to 15 residues. Germline CDR1 and CDR2: DFQATT and SNEGSKA (reference sequence). V lost 6 bases to trimming and J lost 4 bases; unmatched junction nucleotides: 12. This CDR3 is CSAPVTGGPPDTQYF. CDR3 bases: TGCAGTGCCCCGGTGACGGGAGGGCCCCCAGATACGCAGTATTTT.

The genes are TRBV30 and TRBJ1-1; D unresolved. This CDR3 has 14 amino acids. Trimming shortened V by 3 bases and J by 1 base, and 12 bases separated the two germline ends. In germline, CDR1 is GTSNPN, CDR2 SVGIG (reference sequence). The CDR3 coding sequence is TGTGCCTGGAGACGGCAGGAACCGAACACTGAAGCTTTCTTT. This translates into CAWRRQEPNTEAFF.

This clonotype was observed a single time. A far more abundant clone sits one base away, making this likely a read error. This chain uses TRBV27 with TRBJ2-1; D gene unclear. The CDR3 length is 11 residues. The germline V gene encodes CDR1 MNHEY and CDR2 SMNVEV (reference sequence). The germline V and J ends were trimmed by 10 bases and 13 bases, with 17 bases remaining between them. The CDR3 bases are TGTGCCACCTCTGGGTGGGGTGATCAGTTCTTC. Residues: CATSGWGDQFF.

The chain employs TRBV6-2 or TRBV6-3 and TRBJ2-7; TRBD1 might be the D (5 bases). The CDR3 loop spans 14 amino acids. The V end lost 5 bases, the J end lost 4 bases, and 15 bases lay between the germline ends. From germline, CDR1 is MNHEY and CDR2 SVGEGT. The CDR3 spells CASSEGESWYEQYF. CDR3 DNA sequence: TGTGCCAGCAGTGAAGGGGAAAGCTGGTACGAGCAGTACTTC.

This clonotype has a handful of counts. This chain joins TRBV5-1 and TRBJ2-5, with D possibly being TRBD2 (6 bases). The V end was cut by 4 bases, the J end by 5 bases, with 15 bases between. There are 14 residues in the CDR3. Germline V gene sequence: CDR1 SGHRS, CDR2 YFSETQ. CDR3 in amino acids: CASSTGLRGETQYF. CDR3 in DNA: TGCGCCAGCAGCACCGGACTACGGGGGGAGACCCAGTACTTC.